This TCR beta chain was captured by sequencing in a study of a mutant IDH1 vaccine in newly diagnosed glioma. Assay used: immunoSEQ multiplex PCR; TCRdb lists only in-frame clones, some missing. The sample comprises about 56,000 clones, 80% to 90% of which are singletons, and 1.6% rests with the top ten. Documented time point: week 35, safety follow-up. It was 300 ug of mutant IDH1 20-mer peptide that made up each vaccine dose, given with topical imiquimod. Astrocytomas that were new, WHO grade 3 or 4, IDH1-mutant and ATRX-lost were present in the donors. Trimming took 3 bases from V and 4 from J; bases not matched to a gene: 8. The CDR3 runs to 15 residues. CDR1 is MDHEN, CDR2 SYDVKM, per germline. Remarks on this clone: Its antigen is unknown.

This clonotype originated in a man aged 40-55 years with glioma. This chain connects TRBV28 to TRBJ2-7, with 8 bases fitting TRBD2. The sequenced sample was PBMCs, obtained from a glioma patient whose treatment included an IDH1 peptide vaccine. In DNA, the CDR3 is TGTGCCAGCAGTTTTGGCGGGGGGTCCTTGTACGAGCAGTACTTC. Amino acid sequence: CASSFGGGSLYEQYF.